The entry that follows covers one T cell receptor beta chain sequence. Antigen: not known. The authors ran the assay at deep level. The assay was immunoSEQ multiplex PCR, and TCRdb's table has in-frame clones only and misses some. Among over a million clones listed, 96% were seen once. These data come from a study of shared clonotypes between healthy human individuals. Study-wide points: Naive CD4 clonotypes were shared across a few donors at about 5%.

This CDR3 spans 15 amino acids. From germline, CDR1 is MDHEN and CDR2 SYDVKM. After removal of 6 bases from V and 5 bases from J, the junction contained 10 bases not matched to a gene. This chain links TRBV28 with TRBJ2-7; TRBD1 aligns across 10 bases. The sequencing sample was made of naive CD4+ T cells sorted from blood. The subset here: CD45RA+ positively selected. The TCR sequence derives from a man younger than 40 in good health. Here the CDR3 DNA reads TGTGCCAGCAGGCCTGCCGGGACAGGGGTAGACGAGCAGTACTTC. It encodes CASRPAGTGVDEQYF.